The next 15 T cell receptor beta chains were all read from a single sample in a study of cytomegalovirus exposure and HLA in healthy donors (TCRdb year 2017). Library construction relied on the immunoSEQ multiplex PCR assay. The multiplex PCR relied on a mix of 60 forward primers for TCR Vbeta segments and 13 reverse primers for TCR Jbeta segments. TCRdb provides this immuneACCESS table in a form limited to in-frame rearrangements. Some clones are lacking; in checked studies, under half of them reflect an unresolved V gene, and why the rest are absent is not known. This sample holds 170,000 or so clones; 80% were observed only once. The ten largest clones represent 0.65% of the sample. The sample comprised PBMCs. Source of these receptors: a boy under 18 in good health and CMV-seronegative.

The chain has TRBV9 and TRBJ1-2; D unresolved. This CDR3 has 15 residues. V lost 2 bases and J lost 8, with 19 bases in between. Per the germline V gene, CDR1 is SGDLS and CDR2 is YYNGEE. CDR3 region: CASSVAATTIGGYTF. CDR3 DNA: TGTGCCAGCAGCGTCGCGGCTACAACGATTGGAGGCTACACCTTC.

The V and J genes are TRBV27 and TRBJ2-1, with 8 nucleotides matching TRBD2. V was pared by 4 bases and J by 5 bases, with 16 bases of the junction left unmatched. CDR3 length: 18 amino acids. Looked up from germline, CDR1 is MNHEY and CDR2 is SMNVEV (reference sequence). CDR3 DNA sequence: TGTGCCAGCAGTTCCCTTTTTCTTCTGGCGGGAGGCCACAATGAGCAGTTCTTC. This translates into CASSSLFLLAGGHNEQFF.

The CDR3 protein is CASSIGVNTEAFF. The CDR3 region has the DNA TGTGCCAGCAGCATAGGGGTGAACACTGAAGCTTTCTTT. The chain links TRBV7-3 to TRBJ1-1; tentative D call: TRBD1 (5 bases). Germline V gene lookup returns CDR1 SGHTA and CDR2 FQGTGA. This CDR3 has 13 residues. Trimming left V 5 bases short and J 0 bases short, with 7 bases between.

This chain uses TRBV7-8 with TRBJ2-1, with D maybe TRBD2 (6 bases). V was cut by 1 base and J by 9 bases, with 16 bases left in between. Germline-derived CDR1 and CDR2 are SGHVS and FQNEAQ. There are 15 residues in the CDR3. The CDR3 loop reads CASSLGLGLAGEQFF. CDR3 nucleotides: TGTGCCAGCAGCTTAGGCCTGGGACTTGCGGGTGAGCAGTTCTTC.

The chain has TRBV29-1 and TRBJ1-2; 9 bases fit TRBD1. CDR1 is SQVTM, CDR2 ANQGSEA, per germline. The CDR3 loop spans 13 amino acids. The junction had 7 bases not matched to a gene; V was cut back by 7 bases and J by 4 bases. Written as DNA, the CDR3 is TGCAGCGGAGAGACAGGGGGAGGCTATGGCTACACCTTC. Translated: CSGETGGGYGYTF.

This chain links TRBV5-1 with TRBJ1-4, with 8 positions matching TRBD1. With V trimmed by 4 bases and J by 0 bases, 11 bases remained unmatched. The CDR3 consists of 18 residues. From germline, CDR1 is SGHRS and CDR2 YFSETQ. Written as DNA, the CDR3 is TGCGCCAGCAGCCGAGGACAGGGCGACTTTTCAACTAATGAAAAACTGTTTTTT. Translating it yields CASSRGQGDFSTNEKLFF.

The rearrangement joins TRBV5-1 to TRBJ1-1; no definite D call. This CDR3 comprises 14 residues. Germline V gene lookup returns CDR1 SGHRS and CDR2 YFSETQ. Trimming took 3 bases from V and 5 from J, leaving 14 bases between them. The CDR3 coding sequence is TGCGCCAGCAGCTCGGGGAGGGCAGTTACTGAAGCTTTCTTT. Protein sequence: CASSSGRAVTEAFF.

The chain couples TRBV5-1 to TRBJ1-1, with D uncertain. The germline V gene encodes CDR1 SGHRS and CDR2 YFSETQ. This CDR3 contains 13 residues. V was cut by 4 bases and J by 4 bases, with 11 bases left in between. The CDR3 reads CASSPDTSTEAFF. The CDR3 DNA is TGCGCCAGCAGCCCCGACACCTCCACTGAAGCTTTCTTT.

This clone came up a few times. A junction end diverges from the germline sequence, so it may reflect a read error. Other nucleotide sequences in the sample specify the same CDR3. The genes are TRBV9 and TRBJ1-1; 8 nucleotides align to TRBD1. Germline V lookup: CDR1 SGDLS, CDR2 YYNGEE. This CDR3 spans 16 amino acids. In DNA form, the CDR3 reads TGTGCCAGCAACCCGGGACAGGACTACATGAATACTGAAGCTTTCTTT. This translates into CASNPGQDYMNTEAFF.

This rearrangement joins TRBV7-9 to TRBJ2-7, with 8 bases that match TRBD1. In germline, CDR1 is SEHNR, CDR2 FQNEAQ (reference sequence). V was clipped by 3 bases and J by 5 bases; unmatched bases: 9. The CDR3 spans 15 residues. CDR3 sequence reads: CASSFQGATRDEQYF. The DNA for the CDR3 is TGTGCCAGCAGCTTTCAGGGGGCGACTAGGGACGAGCAGTACTTC.

J is TRBJ1-2 and V is TRBV15; 9 nucleotides match TRBD1. Looked up from germline, CDR1 is LNHNV and CDR2 is YYDKDF (reference sequence). Unmatched junction bases numbered 21, after V lost 3 bases and J lost 4 bases. The CDR3 extends over 20 amino acids. The CDR3 spells CATSRDLTGTGNFIGYGYTF. DNA of the CDR3: TGTGCCACCAGCAGGGACCTCACCGGGACAGGGAATTTTATTGGCTATGGCTACACCTTC.

This chain connects TRBV12-5 to TRBJ2-5, with a weak D call TRBD2 (6 bases). Germline V gene sequence: CDR1 LGHNT, CDR2 FRNRAP. The CDR3 is 15 residues long. Between the trimmed V and J ends, which lost 0 bases and 5 bases, there was a span of 13 bases. DNA for the CDR3: TGTGCTAGTGGTTTGGTACCCGGGAGCGGGGAGACCCAGTACTTC. Amino acid sequence: CASGLVPGSGETQYF.

The chain recombines TRBV28 with TRBJ2-7; D is perhaps TRBD1 (5 bases). The CDR3 totals 12 residues. Trimming pared 4 bases from V and 5 bases from J, leaving 9 bases between. Germline V gene sequence: CDR1 MDHEN, CDR2 SYDVKM. The CDR3 DNA reads TGTGCCAGCAGTTCGCCAGGGAACGAGCAGTACTTC. Translating gives CASSSPGNEQYF.

This clone was recorded a few times. The V call is TRBV6-1, the J call TRBJ2-6; possible D gene TRBD2, 5 bases. The CDR3 has 15 amino acids. CDR1 and CDR2 from the germline V gene are MNHNS and SASEGT. Trimming left V 1 base short and J 4 bases short, with 8 bases between. The CDR3 nucleotides read TGTGCCAGCAGTGAAGGAGGGTCCGGGGCCAACGTCCTGACTTTC. It translates to CASSEGGSGANVLTF.

The chain joins TRBV19 to TRBJ1-2; 8 nucleotides line up with TRBD1. This CDR3 comprises 15 residues. J was trimmed by 0 bases and V by 5 bases; bases with no gene match: 5. CDR1 and CDR2 (germline): LNHDA, SQIVND (reference sequence). The CDR3 here is CASSGQGLANYGYTF. CDR3 nucleotide sequence: TGTGCCAGTAGTGGACAGGGCTTAGCTAACTATGGCTACACCTTC.